This T cell receptor (beta chain) was documented in a study of T cells in Graves' hyperthyroidism and ophthalmopathy. This clonotype was seen at least ten times. Its target is not known. Amplified regions were TCR beta CDR3 sequences from RNA transcripts. With the HTBI primer set, the TCR CDR3 went through a first round of RT-PCR. Each CDR3 protein is one row after TCRdb ran MiXCR on the multiplex PCR reads. Of about 530,000 distinct CDR3 sequences listed, approximately 17% are singletons. Study-level findings and limits: Most thyroid clonotypes expanded above 0.001 appeared in blood too.

This CDR3 has 15 amino acids. The V gene's germline CDR1 is MDHEN and CDR2 SYDVKM. V lost 6 bases, J lost 0 bases, and 7 bases stayed unmatched. The clonotype was recovered from a young woman with Graves' ophthalmopathy. V usage is TRBV28 and J usage is TRBJ1-1, with 7 bases identical to TRBD1. Material for sequencing was blood. CDR3 sequence: CASRRTGILNTEAFF. The CDR3 region has the DNA TGTGCCAGCAGGAGGACAGGTATCTTGAACACTGAAGCTTTCTTT. The full variable domain, completed using reference TRBV28 and TRBJ1-1, is DVKVTQSSRYLVKRTGEKVFLECVQDMDHENMFWYRQDPGLGLRLIYFSYDVKMKEKGDIPEGYSVSREKKERFSLILESASTNQTSMYLCASRRTGILNTEAFFGQGTRLTVV.